The clone carrying this T cell receptor (beta chain) was observed once. The data were obtained in a study of blood T cells in healthy people across ages. This CDR3 region has 16 residues. The ends lost 1 base at V and 1 base at J; junction bases unmatched: 5. Together with a sample-barcoded 5' primer, a J-beta primer mix was included in a second PCR lasting about 7 to 11 cycles. TCRdb recomputed calls from the 5' RACE reads with MiXCR, one row per CDR3 protein. The sample shows 1.5 million to 2 million distinct CDR3 sequences, around 48% of them seen only once. Each sample provided at least 6 micrograms of extracted total RNA.

This rearrangement joins TRBV12-3 or TRBV12-4 to TRBJ2-7; 9 bases are a match to TRBD2. The sequencing input was blood. The receptor was derived from a woman aged 35 to 49 in good health. Here the CDR3 reads CASSLEQRGASYEQYF. The CDR3 bases are TGTGCCAGCAGTTTAGAACAGCGGGGGGCGTCCTACGAGCAGTACTTC.